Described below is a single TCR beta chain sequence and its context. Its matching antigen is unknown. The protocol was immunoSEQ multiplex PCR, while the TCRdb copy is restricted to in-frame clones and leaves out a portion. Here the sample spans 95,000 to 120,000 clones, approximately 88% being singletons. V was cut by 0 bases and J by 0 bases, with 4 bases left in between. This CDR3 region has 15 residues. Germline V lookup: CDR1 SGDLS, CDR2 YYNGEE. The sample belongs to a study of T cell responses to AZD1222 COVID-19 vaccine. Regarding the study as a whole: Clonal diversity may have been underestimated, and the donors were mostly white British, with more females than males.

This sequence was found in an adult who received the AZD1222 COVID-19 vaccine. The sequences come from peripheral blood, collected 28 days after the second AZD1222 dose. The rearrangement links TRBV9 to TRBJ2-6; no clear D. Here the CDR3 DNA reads TGTGCCAGCAGCGTAGAAGGCTCTGGGGCCAACGTCCTGACTTTC. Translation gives CASSVEGSGANVLTF.